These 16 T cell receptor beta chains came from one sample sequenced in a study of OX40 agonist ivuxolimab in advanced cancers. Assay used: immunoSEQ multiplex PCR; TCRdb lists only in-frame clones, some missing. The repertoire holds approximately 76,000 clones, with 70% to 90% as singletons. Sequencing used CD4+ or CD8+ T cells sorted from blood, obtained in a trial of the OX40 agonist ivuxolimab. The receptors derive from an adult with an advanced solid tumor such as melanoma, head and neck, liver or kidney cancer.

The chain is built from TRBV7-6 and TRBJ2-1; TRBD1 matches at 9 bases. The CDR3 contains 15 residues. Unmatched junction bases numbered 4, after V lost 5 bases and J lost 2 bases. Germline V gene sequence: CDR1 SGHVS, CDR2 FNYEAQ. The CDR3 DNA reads TGTGCCAGCAGCGACGGACAGGGGACCTACAATGAGCAGTTCTTC. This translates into CASSDGQGTYNEQFF.

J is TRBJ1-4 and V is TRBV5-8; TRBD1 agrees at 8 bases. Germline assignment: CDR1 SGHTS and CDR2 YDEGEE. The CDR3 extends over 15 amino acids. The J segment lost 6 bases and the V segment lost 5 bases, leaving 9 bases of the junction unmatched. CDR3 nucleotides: TGTGCCAGCAGACTGGACGGGACAGGAGATGAAAAACTGTTTTTT. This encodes CASRLDGTGDEKLFF. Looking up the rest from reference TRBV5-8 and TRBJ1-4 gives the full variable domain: EAGVTQSPTHLIKTRGQQATLRCSPISGHTSVYWYQQALGLGLQFLLWYDEGEERNRGNFPPRFSGRQFPNYSSELNVNALELEDSALYLCASRLDGTGDEKLFFGSGTQLSVL.

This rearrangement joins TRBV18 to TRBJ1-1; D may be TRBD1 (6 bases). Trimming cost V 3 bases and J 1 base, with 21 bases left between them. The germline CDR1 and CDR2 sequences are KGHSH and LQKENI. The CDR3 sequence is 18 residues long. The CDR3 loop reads CASSPQKATGTRNTEAFF. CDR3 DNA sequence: TGTGCCAGCTCACCCCAGAAGGCCACAGGGACCCGGAACACTGAAGCTTTCTTT.

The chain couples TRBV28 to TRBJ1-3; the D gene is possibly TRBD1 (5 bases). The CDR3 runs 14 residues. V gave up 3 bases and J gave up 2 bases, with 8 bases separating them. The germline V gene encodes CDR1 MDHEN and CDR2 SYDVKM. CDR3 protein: CASSLGGAGNTIYF. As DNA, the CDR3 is TGTGCCAGCAGTTTGGGGGGGGCTGGAAACACCATATATTTT.

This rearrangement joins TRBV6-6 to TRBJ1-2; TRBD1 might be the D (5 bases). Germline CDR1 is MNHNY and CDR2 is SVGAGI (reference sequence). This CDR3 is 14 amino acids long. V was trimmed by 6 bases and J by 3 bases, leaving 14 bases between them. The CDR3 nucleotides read TGTGCCAGCAGAATGGGGGGGAACGACTATGGCTACACCTTC. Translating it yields CASRMGGNDYGYTF.

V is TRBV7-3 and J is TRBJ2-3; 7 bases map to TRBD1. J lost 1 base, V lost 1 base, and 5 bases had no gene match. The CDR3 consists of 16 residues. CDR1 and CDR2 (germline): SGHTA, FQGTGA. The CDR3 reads CASSLRQGEGTDTQYF. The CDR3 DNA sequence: TGTGCCAGCAGCTTAAGACAGGGTGAGGGCACAGATACGCAGTATTTT.

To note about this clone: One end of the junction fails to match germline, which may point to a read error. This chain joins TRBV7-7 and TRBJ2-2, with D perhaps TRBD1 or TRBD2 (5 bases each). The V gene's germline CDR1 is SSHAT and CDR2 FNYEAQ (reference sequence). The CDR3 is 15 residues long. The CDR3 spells CASSPLEGTTGELFF. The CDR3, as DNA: TGTGCTAGCAGCCCACTAGAGGGGACCACCGGGGAGCTGTTTTTT.

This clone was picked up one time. The CDR3 DNA reads TGTGCCACCAGCGGGGAAATGGAGACCCAGTACTTC. This sequence encodes CATSGEMETQYF. The rearrangement joins TRBV15 to TRBJ2-5; D gene unclear. Trimming stripped 5 bases from V and 5 bases from J, with 9 bases between. Germline lookup yields CDR1 LNHNV and CDR2 YYDKDF (reference sequence). The CDR3 length is 12 residues.

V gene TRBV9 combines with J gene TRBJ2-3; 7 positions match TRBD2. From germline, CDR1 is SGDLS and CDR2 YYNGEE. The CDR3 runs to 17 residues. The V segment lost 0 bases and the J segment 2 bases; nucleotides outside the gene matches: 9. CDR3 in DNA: TGTGCCAGCAGCGTAGGTGATATAGCGGGTTACACAGATACGCAGTATTTT. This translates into CASSVGDIAGYTDTQYF.

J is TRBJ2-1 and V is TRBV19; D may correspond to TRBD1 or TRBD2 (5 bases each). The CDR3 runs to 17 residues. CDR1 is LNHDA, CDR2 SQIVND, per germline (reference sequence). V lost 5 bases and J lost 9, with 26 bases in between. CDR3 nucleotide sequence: TGTGCCAGTAGTCCTACGGGATCTGGGACGCTCCGGGGTGAGCAGTTCTTC. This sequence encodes CASSPTGSGTLRGEQFF.

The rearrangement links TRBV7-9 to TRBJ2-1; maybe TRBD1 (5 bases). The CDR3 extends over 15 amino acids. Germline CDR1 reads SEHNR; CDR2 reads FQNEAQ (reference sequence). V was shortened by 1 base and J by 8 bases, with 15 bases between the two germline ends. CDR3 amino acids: CASSLGGSLADEQFF. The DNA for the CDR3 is TGTGCCAGCAGCTTAGGGGGCAGCCTCGCGGATGAGCAGTTCTTC.

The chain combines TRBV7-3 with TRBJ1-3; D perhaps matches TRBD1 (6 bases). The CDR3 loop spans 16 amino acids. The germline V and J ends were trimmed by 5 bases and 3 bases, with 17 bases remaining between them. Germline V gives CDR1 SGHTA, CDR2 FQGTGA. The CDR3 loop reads CASSPHLRGGGNTIYF. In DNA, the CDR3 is TGTGCCAGCAGCCCCCACCTCAGGGGAGGTGGAAACACCATATATTTT.

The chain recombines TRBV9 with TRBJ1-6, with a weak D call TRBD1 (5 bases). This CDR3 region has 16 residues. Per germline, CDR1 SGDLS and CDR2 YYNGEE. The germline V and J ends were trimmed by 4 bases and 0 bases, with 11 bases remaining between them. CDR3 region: CASSSPGGSYNSPLHF. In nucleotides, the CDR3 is TGTGCCAGCAGCTCCCCGGGGGGCTCCTATAATTCACCCCTCCACTTT.

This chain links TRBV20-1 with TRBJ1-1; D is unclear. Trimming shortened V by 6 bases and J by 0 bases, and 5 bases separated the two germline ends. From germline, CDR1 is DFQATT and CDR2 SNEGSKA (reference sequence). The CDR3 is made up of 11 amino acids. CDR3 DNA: TGCAGTGCCTACATGAACACTGAAGCTTTCTTT. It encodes CSAYMNTEAFF.

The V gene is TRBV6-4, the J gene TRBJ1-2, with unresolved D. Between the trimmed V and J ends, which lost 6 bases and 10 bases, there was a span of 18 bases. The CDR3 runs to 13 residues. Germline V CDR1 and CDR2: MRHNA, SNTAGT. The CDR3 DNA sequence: TGTGCCAGCAGCCCGGGGTTTGGAGTTGACTACACCTTC. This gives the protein CASSPGFGVDYTF.

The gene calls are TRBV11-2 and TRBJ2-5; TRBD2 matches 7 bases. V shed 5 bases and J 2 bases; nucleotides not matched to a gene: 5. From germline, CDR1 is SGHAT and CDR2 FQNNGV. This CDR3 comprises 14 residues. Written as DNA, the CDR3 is TGTGCCAGCAGCCATCTAGCGGTACAAGAGACCCAGTACTTC. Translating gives CASSHLAVQETQYF.